This T cell receptor beta chain is drawn from a study of CD8 T cells in Susac syndrome. RNA, at about 0.45 to 1 ug, was reverse transcribed with random hexamers. MiXCR, run by TCRdb on the immunoSEQ multiplex PCR reads, gives a single entry per CDR3 protein. The sample lists about 430,000 distinct CDR3 sequences, approximately 89% seen once, with more than 0.09% in the top ten. Between the trimmed V and J ends, which lost 4 bases and 0 bases, there was a span of 16 bases. CDR1 and CDR2 (germline): SNHLY, FYNNEI. CDR3 size: 16 residues. This clonotype was sampled from a human donor with multiple sclerosis. The sequenced material came from CD8+ T cells from PBMCs. This chain joins TRBV2 and TRBJ2-7; TRBD2 might be the D (6 bases). Written as DNA, the CDR3 is TGTGCCAGCAGTGTTGGGAGGACTGCCAGCTCCTACGAGCAGTACTTC. Translated: CASSVGRTASSYEQYF. The variable domain in full, completed from reference TRBV2 and TRBJ2-7, reads EPEVTQTPSHQVTQMGQEVILRCVPISNHLYFYWYRQILGQKVEFLVSFYNNEISEKSEIFDDQFSVERPDGSNFTLKIRSTKLEDSAMYFCASSVGRTASSYEQYFGPGTRLTVT.